This TCR beta chain is drawn from a study of beta chain features in type 1 diabetes. Study-level results: Moderate yet significant TCRB CDR3 shortening was seen in Type 1 diabetes patients in all four CD4+ subsets. A pattern of fewer insertions and more deletions at VDJ junctions was seen in type 1 diabetes patients. Researchers caution that PCR might favor shorter templates, equally among patients and controls.

About this clone itself: Its cognate antigen is unknown.

TCRB transcripts that were expressed got sequenced, as all of the isolated RNA had been reverse transcribed. Approximately 3.5 million reads per sample were averaged for naive, central memory and regulatory samples. The protocol was immunoSEQ multiplex PCR, while the TCRdb copy is restricted to in-frame clones and leaves out a portion. The sample records around 250,000 clones, roughly 21% being singletons. Purity above 98% was achieved in all sorted populations. The receptor was isolated from a woman aged 40 to 50 with type 1 diabetes. Source material: naive CD4+ T cells from blood.

The CDR3 sequence: CASSPGDQETQYF. The CDR3 DNA sequence: TGTGCCAGCTCACCAGGAGACCAAGAGACCCAGTACTTC. V gene TRBV18 combines with J gene TRBJ2-5, with D uncertain. Germline CDR1 and CDR2: KGHSH and LQKENI. The CDR3 totals 13 residues. Trimming stripped 2 bases from V and 0 bases from J, with 4 bases between.